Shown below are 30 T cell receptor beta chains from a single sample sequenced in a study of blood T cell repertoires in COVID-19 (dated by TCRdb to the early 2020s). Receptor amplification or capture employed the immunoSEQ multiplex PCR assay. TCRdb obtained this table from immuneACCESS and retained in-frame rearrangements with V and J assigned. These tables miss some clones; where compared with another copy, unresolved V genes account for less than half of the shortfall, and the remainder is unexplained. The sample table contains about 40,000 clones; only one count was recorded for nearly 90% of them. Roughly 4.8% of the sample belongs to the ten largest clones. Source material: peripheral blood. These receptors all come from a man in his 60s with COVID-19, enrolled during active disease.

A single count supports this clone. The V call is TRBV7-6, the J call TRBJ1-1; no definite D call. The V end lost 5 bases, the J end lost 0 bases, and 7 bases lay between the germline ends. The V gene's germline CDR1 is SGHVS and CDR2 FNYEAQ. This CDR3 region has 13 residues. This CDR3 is CASSADLNTEAFF. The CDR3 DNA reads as TGTGCCAGCAGCGCAGACTTGAACACTGAAGCTTTCTTT. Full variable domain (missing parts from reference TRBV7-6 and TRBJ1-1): GAGVSQSPRYKVTKRGQDVALRCDPISGHVSLYWYRQALGQGPEFLTYFNYEAQQDKSGLPNDRFSAERPEGSISTLTIQRTEQRDSAMYRCASSADLNTEAFFGQGTRLTVV.

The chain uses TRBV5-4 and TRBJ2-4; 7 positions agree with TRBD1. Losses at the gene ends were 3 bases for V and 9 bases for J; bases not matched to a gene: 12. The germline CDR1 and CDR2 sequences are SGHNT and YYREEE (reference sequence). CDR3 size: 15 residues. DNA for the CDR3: TGTGCCAGCAGCTCGACAGGGTTTATGGGTGGCATTCAGTACTTC. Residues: CASSSTGFMGGIQYF.

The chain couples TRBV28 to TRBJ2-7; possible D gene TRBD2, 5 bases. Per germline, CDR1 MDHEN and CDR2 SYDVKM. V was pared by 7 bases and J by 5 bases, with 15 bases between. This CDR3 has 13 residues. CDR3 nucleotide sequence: TGTGCCAGCACCCTAACTAGTAGTCACGAGCAGTACTTC. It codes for CASTLTSSHEQYF. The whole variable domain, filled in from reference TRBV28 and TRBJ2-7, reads DVKVTQSSRYLVKRTGEKVFLECVQDMDHENMFWYRQDPGLGLRLIYFSYDVKMKEKGDIPEGYSVSREKKERFSLILESASTNQTSMYLCASTLTSSHEQYFGPGTRLTVT.

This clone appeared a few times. CDR3 sequence: CASSRDRGNEKLFF. The CDR3 coding sequence is TGTGCCAGCAGTCGGGACAGGGGCAATGAAAAACTGTTTTTT. The rearrangement uses TRBV11-2 and TRBJ1-4; TRBD1 aligns across 10 bases. Looked up from germline, CDR1 is SGHAT and CDR2 is FQNNGV. The CDR3 length is 14 residues. V shed 6 bases, J shed 5 bases, and the junction held 3 bases outside the gene matches.

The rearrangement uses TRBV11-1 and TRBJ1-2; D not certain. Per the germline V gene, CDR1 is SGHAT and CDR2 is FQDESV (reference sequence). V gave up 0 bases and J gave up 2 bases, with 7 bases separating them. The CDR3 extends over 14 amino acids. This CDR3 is CASSLARENYGYTF. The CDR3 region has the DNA TGTGCCAGCAGCTTAGCTCGGGAAAACTATGGCTACACCTTC. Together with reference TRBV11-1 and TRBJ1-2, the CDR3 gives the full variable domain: EAEVAQSPRYKITEKSQAVAFWCDPISGHATLYWYRQILGQGPELLVQFQDESVVDDSQLPKDRFSAERLKGVDSTLKIQPAELGDSAMYLCASSLARENYGYTFGSGTRLTVV.

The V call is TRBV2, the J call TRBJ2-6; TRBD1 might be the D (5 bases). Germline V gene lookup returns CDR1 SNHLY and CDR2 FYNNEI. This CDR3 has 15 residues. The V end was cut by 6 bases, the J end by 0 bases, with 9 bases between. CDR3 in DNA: TGTGCCAGCAGAAAAGACAGCTCTGGGGCCAACGTCCTGACTTTC. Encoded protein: CASRKDSSGANVLTF.

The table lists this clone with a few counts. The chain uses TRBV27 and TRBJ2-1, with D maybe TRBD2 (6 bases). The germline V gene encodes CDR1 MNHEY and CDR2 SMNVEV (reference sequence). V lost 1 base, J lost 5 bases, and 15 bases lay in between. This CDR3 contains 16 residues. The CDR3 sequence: CASSLYPGEPDNEQFF. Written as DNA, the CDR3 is TGTGCCAGCAGTTTATACCCGGGAGAACCCGACAATGAGCAGTTCTTC.

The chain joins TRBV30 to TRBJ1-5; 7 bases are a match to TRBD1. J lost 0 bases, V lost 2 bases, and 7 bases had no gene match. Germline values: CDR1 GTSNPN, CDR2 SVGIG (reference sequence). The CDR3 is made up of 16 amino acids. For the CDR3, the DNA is TGTGCCTGGAGTTCGGGACAGCTATATAGCAATCAGCCCCAGCATTTT. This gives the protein CAWSSGQLYSNQPQHF.

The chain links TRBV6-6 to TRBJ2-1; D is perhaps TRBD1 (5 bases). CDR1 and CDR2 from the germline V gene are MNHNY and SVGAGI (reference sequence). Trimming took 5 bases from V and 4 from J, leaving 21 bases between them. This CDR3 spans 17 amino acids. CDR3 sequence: CASSPLGIQVGYNEQFF. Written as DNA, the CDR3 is TGTGCCAGCAGTCCCCTCGGTATACAGGTGGGGTACAATGAGCAGTTCTTC.

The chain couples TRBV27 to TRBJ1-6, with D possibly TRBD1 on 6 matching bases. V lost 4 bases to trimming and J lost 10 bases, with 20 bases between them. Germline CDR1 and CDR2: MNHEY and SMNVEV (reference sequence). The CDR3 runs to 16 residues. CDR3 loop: CASSSLTGGAGSPLHF. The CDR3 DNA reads TGTGCCAGCAGTTCCCTGACGGGGGGCGCTGGATCACCCCTCCACTTT.

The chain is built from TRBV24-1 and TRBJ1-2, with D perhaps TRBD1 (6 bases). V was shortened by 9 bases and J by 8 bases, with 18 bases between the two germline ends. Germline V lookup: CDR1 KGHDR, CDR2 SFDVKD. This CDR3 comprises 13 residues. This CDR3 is CATGDSRDKGYTF. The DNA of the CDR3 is TGTGCCACCGGAGACTCTCGGGACAAAGGCTACACCTTC.

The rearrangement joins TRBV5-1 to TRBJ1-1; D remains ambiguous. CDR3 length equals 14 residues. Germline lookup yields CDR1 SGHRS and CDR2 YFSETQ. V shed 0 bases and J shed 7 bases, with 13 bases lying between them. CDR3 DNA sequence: TGCGCCAGCAGCTTGGACGTGGGCGTGGGTGAAGCTTTCTTT. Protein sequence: CASSLDVGVGEAFF.

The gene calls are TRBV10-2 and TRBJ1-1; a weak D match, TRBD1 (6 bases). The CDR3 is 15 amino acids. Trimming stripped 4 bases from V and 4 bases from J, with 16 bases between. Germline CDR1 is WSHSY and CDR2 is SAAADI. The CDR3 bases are TGCGCCAGCAGTGGTGGCAGGGGCCAATTCACTGAAGCTTTCTTT. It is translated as CASSGGRGQFTEAFF.

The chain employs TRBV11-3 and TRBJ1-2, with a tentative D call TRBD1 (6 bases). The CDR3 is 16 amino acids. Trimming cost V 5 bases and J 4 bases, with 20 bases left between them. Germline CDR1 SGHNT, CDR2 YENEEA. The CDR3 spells CASSPGLGGRTYGYTF. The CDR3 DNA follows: TGTGCCAGCAGCCCAGGATTGGGGGGGCGGACCTATGGCTACACCTTC.

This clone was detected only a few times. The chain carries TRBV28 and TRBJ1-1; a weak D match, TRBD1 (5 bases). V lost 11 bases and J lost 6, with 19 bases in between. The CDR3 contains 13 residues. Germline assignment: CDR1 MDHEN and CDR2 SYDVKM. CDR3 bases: TGTGCCTCAGCACGGAGCAGGGTGGCTGAAGCTTTCTTT. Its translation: CASARSRVAEAFF.

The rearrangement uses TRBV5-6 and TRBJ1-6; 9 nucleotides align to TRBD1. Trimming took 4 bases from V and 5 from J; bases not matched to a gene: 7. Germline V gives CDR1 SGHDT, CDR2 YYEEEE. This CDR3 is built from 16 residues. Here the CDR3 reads CASSGLTGGNNSPLHF. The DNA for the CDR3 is TGTGCCAGCAGCGGCCTGACAGGGGGAAATAATTCACCCCTCCACTTT.

CDR3 residues: CASAPPGVSDTQYF. In DNA, the CDR3 is TGCGCCAGCGCGCCCCCGGGGGTCTCAGATACGCAGTATTTT. The V call is TRBV10-2, the J call TRBJ2-3, with D perhaps matching TRBD2 (6 bases). V was cut by 8 bases and J by 4 bases, with 16 bases left in between. Germline assignment: CDR1 WSHSY and CDR2 SAAADI. This CDR3 has 14 residues.

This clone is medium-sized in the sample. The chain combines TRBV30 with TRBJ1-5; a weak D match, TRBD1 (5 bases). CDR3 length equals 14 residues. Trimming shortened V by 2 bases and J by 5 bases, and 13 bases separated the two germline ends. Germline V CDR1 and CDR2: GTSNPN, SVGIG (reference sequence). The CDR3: CAWSRTGDHQPQHF. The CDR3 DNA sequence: TGTGCCTGGAGTCGTACAGGAGACCATCAGCCCCAGCATTTT.

The CDR3 nucleotides read TGTGCCAGCAGTTCCCTCTACGAGCAGTACTTC. It specifies CASSSLYEQYF. The gene calls are TRBV5-6 and TRBJ2-7; unclear D gene. The CDR3 contains 11 residues. V lost 5 bases and J 3 bases, leaving 6 bases between the germline ends. Germline V gives CDR1 SGHDT, CDR2 YYEEEE.

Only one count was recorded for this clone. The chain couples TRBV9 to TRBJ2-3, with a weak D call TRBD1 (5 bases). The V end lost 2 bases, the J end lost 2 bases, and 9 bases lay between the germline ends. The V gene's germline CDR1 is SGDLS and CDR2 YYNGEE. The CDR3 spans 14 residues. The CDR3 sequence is CASSVLQDTDTQYF. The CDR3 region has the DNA TGTGCCAGCAGCGTGCTACAGGACACAGATACGCAGTATTTT.

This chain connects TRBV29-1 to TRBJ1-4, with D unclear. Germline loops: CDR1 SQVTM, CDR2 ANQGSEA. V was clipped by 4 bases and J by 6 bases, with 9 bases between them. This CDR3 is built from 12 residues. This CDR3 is CSVVRADEKLFF. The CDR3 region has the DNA TGCAGCGTTGTGAGGGCGGATGAAAAACTGTTTTTT.

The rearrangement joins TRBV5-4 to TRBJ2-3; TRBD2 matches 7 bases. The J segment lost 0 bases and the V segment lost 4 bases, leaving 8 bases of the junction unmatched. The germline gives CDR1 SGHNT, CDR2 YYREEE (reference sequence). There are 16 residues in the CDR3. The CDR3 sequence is CASSPTSDVSTDTQYF. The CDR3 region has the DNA TGTGCCAGCAGCCCCACTAGCGACGTTAGCACAGATACGCAGTATTTT.

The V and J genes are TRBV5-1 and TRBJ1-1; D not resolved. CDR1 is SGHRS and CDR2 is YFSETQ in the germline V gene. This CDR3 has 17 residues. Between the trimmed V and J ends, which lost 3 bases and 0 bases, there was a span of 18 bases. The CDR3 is CASSSAGGGYMNTEAFF. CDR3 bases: TGCGCCAGCAGCTCGGCGGGAGGAGGATATATGAACACTGAAGCTTTCTTT.

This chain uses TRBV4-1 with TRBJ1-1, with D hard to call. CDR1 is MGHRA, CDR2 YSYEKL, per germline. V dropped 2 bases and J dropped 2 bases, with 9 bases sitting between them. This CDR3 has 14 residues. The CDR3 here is CASSQSPGNTEAFF. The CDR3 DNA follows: TGCGCCAGCAGCCAATCCCCAGGAAACACTGAAGCTTTCTTT.

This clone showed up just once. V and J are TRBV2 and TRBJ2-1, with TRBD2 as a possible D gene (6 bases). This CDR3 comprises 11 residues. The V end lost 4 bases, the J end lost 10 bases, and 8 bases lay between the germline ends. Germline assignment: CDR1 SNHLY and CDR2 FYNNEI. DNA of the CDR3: TGTGCCAGCAGTGGAGGGAGGGAGCAGTTCTTC. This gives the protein CASSGGREQFF.

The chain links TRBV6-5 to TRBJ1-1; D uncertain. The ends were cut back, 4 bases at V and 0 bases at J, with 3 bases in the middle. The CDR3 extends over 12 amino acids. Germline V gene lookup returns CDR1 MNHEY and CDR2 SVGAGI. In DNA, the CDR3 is TGTGCCAGCAGTTCAGTGAACACTGAAGCTTTCTTT. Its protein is CASSSVNTEAFF.

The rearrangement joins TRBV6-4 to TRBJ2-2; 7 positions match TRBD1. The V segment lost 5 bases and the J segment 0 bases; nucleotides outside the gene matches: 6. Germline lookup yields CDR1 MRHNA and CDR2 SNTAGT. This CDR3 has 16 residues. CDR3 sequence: CASSRQGSANTGELFF. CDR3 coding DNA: TGTGCCAGCAGTAGACAGGGCTCCGCGAACACCGGGGAGCTGTTTTTT.

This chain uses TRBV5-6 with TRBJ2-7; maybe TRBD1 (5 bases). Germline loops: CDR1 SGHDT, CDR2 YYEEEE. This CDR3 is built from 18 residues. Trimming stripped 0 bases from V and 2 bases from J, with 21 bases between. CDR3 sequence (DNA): TGTGCCAGCAGCTTGGATTGGGGCTTTCAGCAAGTAACCTACGAGCAGTACTTC. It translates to CASSLDWGFQQVTYEQYF. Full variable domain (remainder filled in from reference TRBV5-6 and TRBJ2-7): DAGVTQSPTHLIKTRGQQVTLRCSPKSGHDTVSWYQQALGQGPQFIFQYYEEEERQRGNFPDRFSGHQFPNYSSELNVNALLLGDSALYLCASSLDWGFQQVTYEQYFGPGTRLTVT.

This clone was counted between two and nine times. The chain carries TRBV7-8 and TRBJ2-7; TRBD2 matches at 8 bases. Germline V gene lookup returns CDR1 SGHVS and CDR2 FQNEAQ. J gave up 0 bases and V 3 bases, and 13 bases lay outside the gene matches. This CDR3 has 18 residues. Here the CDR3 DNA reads TGTGCCAGCAGCTTCGTCCATGGAAGCGGGAGTTCCTCCTACGAGCAGTACTTC. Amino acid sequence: CASSFVHGSGSSSYEQYF.

The CDR3 loop reads CATIREANTEAFF. The CDR3 DNA reads as TGTGCCACCATTCGGGAGGCGAACACTGAAGCTTTCTTT. The chain employs TRBV10-3 and TRBJ1-1; no firm D call. The ends were cut back, 10 bases at V and 1 base at J, with 13 bases in the middle. Germline CDR1 is ENHRY and CDR2 is SYGVKD. This CDR3 has 13 amino acids.